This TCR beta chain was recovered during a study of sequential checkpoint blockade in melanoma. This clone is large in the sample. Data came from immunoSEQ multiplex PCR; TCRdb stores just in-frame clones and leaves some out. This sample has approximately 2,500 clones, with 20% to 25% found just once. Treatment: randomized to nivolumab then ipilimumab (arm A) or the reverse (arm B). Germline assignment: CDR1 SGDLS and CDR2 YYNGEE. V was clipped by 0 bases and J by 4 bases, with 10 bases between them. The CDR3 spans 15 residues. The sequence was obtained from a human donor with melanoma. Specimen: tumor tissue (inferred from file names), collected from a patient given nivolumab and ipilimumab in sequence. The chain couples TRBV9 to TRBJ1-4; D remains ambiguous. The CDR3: CASSVGSTLNEKLFF. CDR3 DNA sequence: TGTGCCAGCAGCGTAGGTTCCACCCTTAATGAAAAACTGTTTTTT.